This T cell receptor beta chain is from a study of preoperative IRX-2 immunotherapy in early breast cancer. The data were produced by immunoSEQ multiplex PCR, yet TCRdb's version contains in-frame clones alone and is incomplete. The table records 35,000 to 55,000 clones, around 96% of them present only once. Treatment indicated: preoperative locoregional IRX-2 cytokine immunotherapy. Preoperative locoregional IRX-2 cytokine immunotherapy was tested in the phase Ib source study. The CDR3 consists of 15 residues. Trimming removed 4 bases at V and 0 bases at J, with 13 bases between. From germline, CDR1 is SGHAT and CDR2 FQNNGV.

The receptor's source is a human donor with breast cancer. The rearrangement joins TRBV11-2 to TRBJ2-7; perhaps TRBD2 as D (7 bases). Sequencing used tumor tissue, obtained after IRX-2 immunotherapy. The CDR3 DNA is TGTGCCAGCAGCTGGGGGGGCGGTAGCTCCTACGAGCAGTACTTC. As protein: CASSWGGGSSYEQYF.